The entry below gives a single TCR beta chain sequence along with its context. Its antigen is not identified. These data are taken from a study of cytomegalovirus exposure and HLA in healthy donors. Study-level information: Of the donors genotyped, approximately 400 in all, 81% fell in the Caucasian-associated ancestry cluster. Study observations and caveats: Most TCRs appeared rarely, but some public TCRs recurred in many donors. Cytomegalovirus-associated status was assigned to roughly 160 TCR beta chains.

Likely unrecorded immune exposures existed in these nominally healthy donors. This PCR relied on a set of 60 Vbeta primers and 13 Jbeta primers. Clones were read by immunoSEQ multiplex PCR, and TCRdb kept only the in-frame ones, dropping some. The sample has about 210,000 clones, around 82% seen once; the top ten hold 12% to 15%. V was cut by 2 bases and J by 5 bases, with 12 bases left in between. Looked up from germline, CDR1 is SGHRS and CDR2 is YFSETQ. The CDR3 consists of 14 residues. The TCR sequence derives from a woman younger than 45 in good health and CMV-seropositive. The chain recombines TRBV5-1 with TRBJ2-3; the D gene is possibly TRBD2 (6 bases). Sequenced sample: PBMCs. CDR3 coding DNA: TGCGCCAGCAGCTTTAACAGGCGGGGAGATACGCAGTATTTT. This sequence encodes CASSFNRRGDTQYF. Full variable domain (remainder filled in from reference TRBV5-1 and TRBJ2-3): KAGVTQTPRYLIKTRGQQVTLSCSPISGHRSVSWYQQTPGQGLQFLFEYFSETQRNKGNFPGRFSGRQFSNSRSEMNVSTLELGDSALYLCASSFNRRGDTQYFGPGTRLTVL.